The 13 T cell receptor beta chains given below trace back to one sample, sequenced in a study of cytomegalovirus exposure and HLA in healthy donors. Amplification used 60 Vbeta primers and 13 Jbeta primers. Data came from immunoSEQ multiplex PCR; TCRdb stores just in-frame clones and leaves some out. The top ten hold 4.2% of the sample, which has approximately 110,000 clones, roughly 74% seen once. Sequenced input: PBMCs. These receptors were collected from a woman in her forties or fifties in good health and CMV-seropositive.

This chain joins TRBV7-2 and TRBJ2-1; D remains ambiguous. The length of the CDR3 is 12 residues. The germline V gene has CDR1 SGHTA and CDR2 FQGNSA. The V end was cut by 5 bases, the J end by 4 bases, with 6 bases between. Here the CDR3 DNA reads TGTGCCAGCAGCCCCGTGTACAATGAGCAGTTCTTC. This sequence encodes CASSPVYNEQFF.

This sequence joins TRBV10-3 and TRBJ2-6; TRBD1 aligns across 9 bases. The CDR3 is 16 amino acids. The junction had 8 bases not matched to a gene; V was cut back by 10 bases and J by 1 base. Germline V CDR1 and CDR2: ENHRY, SYGVKD. DNA for the CDR3: TGTGCCACCGGGACAGGGTATGGATCTGGGGCCAACGTCCTGACTTTC. It translates to CATGTGYGSGANVLTF.

This rearrangement joins TRBV5-1 to TRBJ2-4, with a weak D call TRBD2 (6 bases). Germline V CDR1 and CDR2: SGHRS, YFSETQ. This CDR3 comprises 15 residues. V lost 4 bases to trimming and J lost 7 bases, with 18 bases between them. CDR3 nucleotides: TGCGCCAGCAGCATCGGGGGAAGCGAGGGCAACATTCAGTACTTC. Residues: CASSIGGSEGNIQYF.

The V gene is TRBV19, the J gene TRBJ2-3; a possible D gene is TRBD2 (6 bases). V gave up 8 bases and J gave up 5 bases, with 14 bases separating them. The germline gives CDR1 LNHDA, CDR2 SQIVND (reference sequence). The CDR3 totals 13 residues. CDR3 loop: CASDNLGGDTQYF. CDR3 DNA: TGTGCCAGTGATAACCTCGGGGGAGATACGCAGTATTTT.

V usage is TRBV7-7 and J usage is TRBJ2-3; 10 bases map to TRBD1. The germline gives CDR1 SSHAT, CDR2 FNYEAQ (reference sequence). The CDR3 has 16 residues. V shed 5 bases, J shed 1 base, and the junction held 6 bases outside the gene matches. CDR3 in amino acids: CASSKLTGGGTDTQYF. CDR3 coding DNA: TGTGCCAGCAGCAAGCTGACAGGGGGCGGCACAGATACGCAGTATTTT.

The chain carries TRBV7-2 and TRBJ2-1; 11 bases match TRBD1. Germline V gene sequence: CDR1 SGHTA, CDR2 FQGNSA. V lost 4 bases to trimming and J lost 9 bases; unmatched junction nucleotides: 2. CDR3 size: 13 residues. The CDR3 nucleotides are TGTGCCAGCAGCTCCGGGACAGGGGGTGAGCAGTTCTTC. Its protein is CASSSGTGGEQFF.

The chain has TRBV9 and TRBJ2-5, with D hard to call. In germline, CDR1 is SGDLS, CDR2 YYNGEE. V gave up 4 bases and J gave up 3 bases, with 13 bases separating them. The CDR3 consists of 14 residues. CDR3 in amino acids: CASSPRDLEETQYF. The CDR3 DNA is TGTGCCAGCAGCCCTCGAGACTTAGAAGAGACCCAGTACTTC.

This clone was seen at least ten times. The V and J genes are TRBV7-9 and TRBJ2-2, with D tentatively TRBD2 (5 bases). Trimming left V 1 base short and J 0 bases short, with 6 bases between. Looked up from germline, CDR1 is SEHNR and CDR2 is FQNEAQ (reference sequence). CDR3 length: 15 amino acids. The CDR3 nucleotides read TGTGCCAGCAGCTTAGGAGGGTCGAACACCGGGGAGCTGTTTTTT. This codes for CASSLGGSNTGELFF.

V gene TRBV2 combines with J gene TRBJ2-5, with D perhaps TRBD2 (7 bases). The ends were cut back, 5 bases at V and 5 bases at J, with 12 bases in the middle. This CDR3 has 13 amino acids. Germline CDR1 reads SNHLY; CDR2 reads FYNNEI. CDR3 protein: CASSSEGGETQYF. CDR3 in DNA: TGTGCCAGCAGTTCTGAGGGGGGGGAGACCCAGTACTTC.

This clone was counted only a few times. The chain couples TRBV6-4 to TRBJ2-3, with D perhaps TRBD1 (5 bases). Trimming cost V 3 bases and J 4 bases, with 14 bases left between them. Germline CDR1 MRHNA, CDR2 SNTAGT. This CDR3 has 15 amino acids. As DNA, the CDR3 is TGTGCCAGCAGTGAGGTCCCACAAGGGGCAGATACGCAGTATTTT. Translated, it gives CASSEVPQGADTQYF.

The chain employs TRBV6-6 and TRBJ1-4; D call uncertain. The CDR3 has 11 amino acids. Germline assignment: CDR1 MNHNY and CDR2 SVGAGI (reference sequence). V lost 7 bases and J 8 bases, leaving 8 bases between the germline ends. The CDR3: CASNSREKLFF. The CDR3 DNA follows: TGTGCCAGCAACTCGAGAGAAAAACTGTTTTTT.

The chain employs TRBV5-6 and TRBJ1-6, with 8 bases lining up with TRBD1. Germline values: CDR1 SGHDT, CDR2 YYEEEE. The ends lost 4 bases at V and 7 bases at J; junction bases unmatched: 10. The CDR3 runs 16 residues. The CDR3 DNA reads as TGTGCCAGCAGCCCCGGGACAGGCCGTGACAATTCACCCCTCCACTTT. Protein: CASSPGTGRDNSPLHF.

The chain carries TRBV19 and TRBJ2-3; unclear D gene. The CDR3 runs 14 residues. CDR1 is LNHDA, CDR2 SQIVND, per germline (reference sequence). V lost 5 bases, J lost 0 bases, and 9 bases lay in between. The CDR3 is CASSPGPSTDTQYF. As DNA, the CDR3 is TGTGCCAGTAGTCCCGGTCCCAGCACAGATACGCAGTATTTT.